The 8 T cell receptor beta chains given below trace back to one sample, sequenced in a study of OX40 agonist ivuxolimab in advanced cancers. Libraries were prepared by immunoSEQ multiplex PCR; TCRdb keeps only in-frame clonotypes and omits some of them. The table has about 44,000 clones, over 80% seen once. Specimen: CD4+ or CD8+ T cells sorted from blood, collected in a trial of the OX40 agonist ivuxolimab. The receptors stem from an adult with an advanced solid tumor such as melanoma, head and neck, liver or kidney cancer.

V usage is TRBV7-2 and J usage is TRBJ2-1; tentatively, D is TRBD2 (6 bases). V lost 4 bases and J lost 2, with 15 bases in between. The CDR3 runs to 16 residues. Germline V gene sequence: CDR1 SGHTA, CDR2 FQGNSA. The CDR3 DNA follows: TGTGCCAGCAGCTCATTTAGCGGAGGGGCCTACAATGAGCAGTTCTTC. Its translation: CASSSFSGGAYNEQFF.

The chain has TRBV5-1 and TRBJ1-5, with TRBD1 matching over 10 bases. CDR1 is SGHRS and CDR2 is YFSETQ in the germline V gene. V was clipped by 4 bases and J by 2 bases; unmatched bases: 9. CDR3 length: 17 residues. The CDR3 nucleotides are TGCGCCAGCAGCCCTAATGGGGGGACAGGGGGCAATCAGCCCCAGCATTTT. Translation gives CASSPNGGTGGNQPQHF.

The chain couples TRBV28 to TRBJ1-1; D unresolved. Trimming cost V 7 bases and J 1 base, with 16 bases left between them. Germline CDR1 is MDHEN and CDR2 is SYDVKM. This CDR3 has 15 amino acids. DNA of the CDR3: TGTGCCAGCACTCCTGAAGGGCGAAAGAACACTGAAGCTTTCTTT. It specifies CASTPEGRKNTEAFF.

This clone was counted only a few times. The chain joins TRBV11-2 to TRBJ2-3; the D gene is possibly TRBD2 (5 bases). Trimming left V 0 bases short and J 5 bases short, with 6 bases between. Germline CDR1 reads SGHAT; CDR2 reads FQNNGV. The CDR3 covers 13 residues. CDR3 nucleotides: TGTGCCAGCAGCTTAGATCGGGGAGATACGCAGTATTTT. Residues: CASSLDRGDTQYF.

The V and J genes are TRBV29-1 and TRBJ2-7; TRBD2 agrees at 7 bases. The CDR3 is 13 amino acids. The germline V gene encodes CDR1 SQVTM and CDR2 ANQGSEA. With 4 bases clipped from V and 3 bases from J, the junction kept 6 bases outside the gene matches. CDR3 region: CSVVGGRVYEQYF. CDR3 bases: TGCAGCGTTGTCGGCGGGAGAGTCTACGAGCAGTACTTC.

The gene calls are TRBV2 and TRBJ2-5; D gene ambiguous. This CDR3 comprises 14 residues. The V end was cut by 3 bases, the J end by 14 bases, with 22 bases between. Germline V gives CDR1 SNHLY, CDR2 FYNNEI. The CDR3 nucleotides read TGTGCCAGCAGTGACGGCCAACCACCGCCCCAGAACTACTTC. Protein sequence: CASSDGQPPPQNYF.

V is TRBV13 and J is TRBJ2-7; D might be TRBD1 (5 bases). Trimming took off 5 bases at V and 4 bases at J, with 9 bases between the two ends. Per germline, CDR1 PRHDT and CDR2 FYEKMQ (reference sequence). This CDR3 comprises 12 residues. The CDR3 reads CASSGASYEQYF. The CDR3 DNA sequence: TGTGCCAGCAGCGGGGCTTCTTACGAGCAGTACTTC. Based on the CDR3 plus reference TRBV13 and TRBJ2-7, the full variable domain is AAGVIQSPRHLIKEKRETATLKCYPIPRHDTVYWYQQGPGQDPQFLISFYEKMQSDKGSIPDRFSAQQFSDYHSELNMSSLELGDSALYFCASSGASYEQYFGPGTRLTVT.

The rearrangement uses TRBV5-1 and TRBJ2-7, with 9 bases aligning to TRBD1. Per the germline V gene, CDR1 is SGHRS and CDR2 is YFSETQ. Losses at the gene ends were 0 bases for V and 6 bases for J; bases not matched to a gene: 1. The CDR3 consists of 13 residues. CDR3 nucleotide sequence: TGCGCCAGCAGCTTGGAGACAGGGGGCGAGCAGTACTTC. Its translation: CASSLETGGEQYF.